This T cell receptor beta chain was sequenced during a study of blood T cell repertoires in COVID-19. TCRdb keeps only in-frame clones here, not all; method: immunoSEQ multiplex PCR. In the table there are more than 200,000 clones, roughly 82% of which are singletons. CDR3 length: 13 residues. The ends were cut back, 2 bases at V and 3 bases at J, with 11 bases in the middle. Germline CDR1 reads GTSNPN; CDR2 reads SVGIG (reference sequence). Sample: peripheral blood. J is TRBJ2-7 and V is TRBV30; D may be TRBD1 (6 bases). The origin of this receptor is a woman in her 40s who had recovered from COVID-19. In nucleotides, the CDR3 is TGTGCCTGGAGTCCCGGGACACTCTACGAGCAGTACTTC. Its protein is CAWSPGTLYEQYF.